What follows is one T cell receptor beta chain and its context. Antigen unknown. This record comes from a study of somatic mutations in cytotoxic T cells in rheumatoid arthritis. The CDR3 consists of 14 residues. The germline V gene encodes CDR1 MDHEN and CDR2 SYDVKM. Profiling relied on immunoSEQ multiplex PCR, and the TCRdb table lists in-frame clones only, not all of them. The sample lists 20,000 or so clones, more than 65% seen once, with about 11% in the top ten. Overall study results and limits: Per patient, the largest CD8+ clone was found to exceed 20% of CD8+ cells in about an eighth of the 65 cases. Patients with rheumatoid arthritis showed a slight underrepresentation of TRBV07, a finding that was never subjected to any adjustment for multiple comparisons.

The sequenced sample consisted of CD8+ T cells sorted from blood. This TCR was recovered from a woman aged 45-65 years in good health. The chain couples TRBV28 to TRBJ2-5; weak D call: TRBD2 (5 bases). The DNA end lines up better with TRBJ2-7; the J call may be wrong. This CDR3 is CASSWSGSSYEQYF. The CDR3 DNA reads as TGTGCCAGCAGTTGGTCTGGGAGCTCCTACGAGCAGTACTTC.